This entry lists 11 T cell receptor beta chains sequenced from one sample in a study of cytomegalovirus exposure and HLA in healthy donors. The PCR had 60 Vbeta and 13 Jbeta primers. Clones were read by immunoSEQ multiplex PCR, and TCRdb kept only the in-frame ones, dropping some. The sample includes over 100,000 clones, around 61% of them seen just once. Material for sequencing was PBMCs. The source is a woman in her thirties in good health and CMV-seronegative.

Note on this clone: The same CDR3 can be traced to other DNA sequences in this sample. The J gene is TRBJ1-4, the V gene TRBV6-5; tentative D call: TRBD1 (5 bases). Germline lookup yields CDR1 MNHEY and CDR2 SVGAGI. Trimming removed 3 bases at V and 4 bases at J, with 12 bases between. The CDR3 runs 15 residues. CDR3 nucleotide sequence: TGTGCCAGCAGTTATATCAGACAGCGTAATGAAAAACTGTTTTTT. Translation gives CASSYIRQRNEKLFF.

V is TRBV5-5 and J is TRBJ1-4; TRBD1 aligns across 8 bases. V gave up 5 bases and J gave up 6 bases; unmatched junction bases: 9. Looked up from germline, CDR1 is SGHKS and CDR2 is YYEKEE (reference sequence). The CDR3 sequence is 15 residues long. In DNA, the CDR3 is TGTGCCAGCAGGCTTCCTGGACAGGGATATGAAAAACTGTTTTTT. Protein product: CASRLPGQGYEKLFF.

J is TRBJ1-6 and V is TRBV7-2, with D maybe TRBD1 (6 bases). The CDR3 is made up of 14 amino acids. The ends were cut back, 0 bases at V and 9 bases at J, with 9 bases in the middle. In germline, CDR1 is SGHTA, CDR2 FQGNSA. CDR3 coding DNA: TGTGCCAGCAGCTTAGCGGGACAAAGTTCACCCCTCCACTTT. This codes for CASSLAGQSSPLHF.

The chain combines TRBV27 with TRBJ2-1; 15 positions match TRBD2. From germline, CDR1 is MNHEY and CDR2 SMNVEV (reference sequence). V lost 4 bases and J lost 1; bases outside the gene matches: 5. This CDR3 has 18 residues. As DNA, the CDR3 is TGTGCCAGCAGTTCCGGACTAGCGGGAGGGGAATCCTACAATGAGCAGTTCTTC. This translates into CASSSGLAGGESYNEQFF.

The V and J genes are TRBV15 and TRBJ1-4; TRBD1 matches at 11 bases. CDR1 LNHNV and CDR2 YYDKDF come from the germline V gene (reference sequence). The V segment lost 3 bases and the J segment 7 bases; nucleotides outside the gene matches: 4. There are 15 residues in the CDR3. CDR3: CATSRRTGGVEKLFF. The CDR3 DNA follows: TGTGCCACCAGCAGGCGGACAGGGGGCGTTGAAAAACTGTTTTTT.

This clone was observed a handful of times. The chain uses TRBV2 and TRBJ2-5; D is perhaps TRBD2 (6 bases). The germline V gene has CDR1 SNHLY and CDR2 FYNNEI. The V and J ends lost 2 bases and 11 bases respectively, with 12 bases between them. The CDR3 has 12 amino acids. The DNA of the CDR3 is TGTGCCAGCAGTGAAAACCCGGGAGAGCAGTACTTC. The encoded protein is CASSENPGEQYF.

The V and J genes are TRBV5-4 and TRBJ1-2, with 12 bases matching TRBD1. The germline CDR1 and CDR2 sequences are SGHNT and YYREEE (reference sequence). After removal of 4 bases from V and 7 bases from J, the junction contained 8 bases not matched to a gene. The CDR3 has 15 residues. CDR3 nucleotide sequence: TGTGCCAGCAGCACCGGGACAGGGGGCAGGGGTGGCTACACCTTC. Translating it yields CASSTGTGGRGGYTF.

The gene calls are TRBV18 and TRBJ2-5, with D maybe TRBD1 (5 bases). V lost 3 bases and J 1 base, leaving 12 bases between the germline ends. CDR3 length equals 15 residues. Germline lookup yields CDR1 KGHSH and CDR2 LQKENI. The DNA for the CDR3 is TGTGCCAGCTCACCTCTCCAGGGCACCCAAGAGACCCAGTACTTC. Translated, it gives CASSPLQGTQETQYF. Combining the CDR3 with reference TRBV18 and TRBJ2-5 gives the whole variable domain NAGVMQNPRHLVRRRGQEARLRCSPMKGHSHVYWYRQLPEEGLKFMVYLQKENIIDESGMPKERFSAEFPKEGPSILRIQQVVRGDSAAYFCASSPLQGTQETQYFGPGTRLLVL.

V gene TRBV5-4 combines with J gene TRBJ2-7, with a tentative D call TRBD2 (6 bases). Looked up from germline, CDR1 is SGHNT and CDR2 is YYREEE (reference sequence). This CDR3 has 15 residues. The V end was cut by 4 bases, the J end by 3 bases, with 17 bases between. In DNA form, the CDR3 reads TGTGCCAGCAGCCCCCCGGAGGGGCGAAGCTACGAGCAGTACTTC. The encoded protein is CASSPPEGRSYEQYF.

CDR3 nucleotide sequence: TGTGCCAGCAGCTCCTTGTTTTACAATGAGCAGTTCTTC. Its translation: CASSSLFYNEQFF. V and J are TRBV13 and TRBJ2-1; D remains unclear. CDR3 size: 13 residues. Germline V gene lookup returns CDR1 PRHDT and CDR2 FYEKMQ (reference sequence). Trimming took 4 bases from V and 4 from J, leaving 8 bases between them. The whole variable domain, filled in from reference TRBV13 and TRBJ2-1, reads AAGVIQSPRHLIKEKRETATLKCYPIPRHDTVYWYQQGPGQDPQFLISFYEKMQSDKGSIPDRFSAQQFSDYHSELNMSSLELGDSALYFCASSSLFYNEQFFGPGTRLTVL.

The V gene is TRBV6-5, the J gene TRBJ2-7; 10 nucleotides match TRBD2. Germline V gene lookup returns CDR1 MNHEY and CDR2 SVGAGI. This CDR3 is 14 amino acids long. Trimming at V came to 6 bases and at J to 2 bases, leaving 4 bases not matched to a gene. The CDR3 nucleotides are TGTGCCAGCAGACTAGCGGGGAAAACCTACGAGCAGTACTTC. Amino acids: CASRLAGKTYEQYF.